The rows below give T cell receptor beta chains drawn from one sample of a study of CD8+ T cells in alopecia areata. The data were produced by immunoSEQ multiplex PCR, yet TCRdb's version contains in-frame clones alone and is incomplete. The sample carries some 110,000 clones, approximately 59% recorded once. Material: CD8+ T cells sorted from blood, obtained at week 4, from a patient treated with tofacitinib. Receptors were obtained from a human donor with alopecia areata. Both conserved end residues are part of each CDR3. A D gene is named only where the DNA matches it firmly. Clone size appears in some rows only: once, few, many, or a class for an expanded clone.

CASSQAEGQGVGPQHF	TGCGCCAGCAGCCAAGCCGAGGGACAGGGGGTAGGGCCCCAGCATTTT	NA	TRBV4-1	TRBD1	TRBJ1-5
CSVDLPGDPSYEQYF	TGCAGCGTTGACCTCCCGGGCGATCCTTCCTACGAGCAGTACTTC	few	TRBV29-1	NA	TRBJ2-7
CASSLSGELFF	TGTGCCAGCAGCTTATCCGGGGAGCTGTTTTTT	NA	TRBV5-4	NA	TRBJ2-2
CASSPPSSYEQYF	TGTGCCAGCTCACCTCCGAGCTCCTACGAGCAGTACTTC	NA	TRBV18	NA	TRBJ2-7
CSVEDPGQDTQYF	TGCAGCGTTGAAGATCCGGGGCAAGATACGCAGTATTTT	NA	TRBV29-1	NA	TRBJ2-3
CASSQVGGGTEETQYF	TGCGCCAGCAGCCAAGTGGGCGGGGGGACAGAAGAGACCCAGTACTTC	NA	TRBV4-1	NA	TRBJ2-5
CASSDTANTEAFF	TGTGCCAGCAGTGATACAGCGAACACTGAAGCTTTCTTT	NA	TRBV27	NA	TRBJ1-1
CSVEDIAIRTGTDNEQFF	TGCAGCGTTGAAGATATCGCGATAAGGACAGGGACGGACAATGAGCAGTTCTTC	few	TRBV29-1	TRBD1	TRBJ2-1
CASSSARINSPLHF	TGCGCCAGCAGCTCGGCAAGGATTAATTCACCCCTCCACTTT	NA	TRBV5-1	NA	TRBJ1-6
CSAASNYGYTF	TGCAGCGCCGCCTCTAACTATGGCTACACCTTC	NA	TRBV29-1	NA	TRBJ1-2
CASSFGSQETQYF	TGTGCCAGCAGTTTTGGCAGTCAAGAGACCCAGTACTTC	few	TRBV27	NA	TRBJ2-5
CSVVASGDPPYEQYF	TGCAGCGTCGTTGCATCGGGTGACCCCCCCTACGAGCAGTACTTC	NA	TRBV29-1	NA	TRBJ2-7
CASRGLPRGPLHF	TGTGCCTCTAGGGGACTGCCCCGTGGTCCCCTCCACTTT	NA	TRBV30	NA	TRBJ1-6
CSVLSTGELFF	TGCAGCGTGCTTTCGACCGGGGAGCTGTTTTTT	NA	TRBV29-1	NA	TRBJ2-2
CSVRTDSNQPQHF	TGCAGCGTGCGTACTGATAGCAATCAGCCCCAGCATTTT	NA	TRBV29-1	NA	TRBJ1-5
CASSYVGSSYNEQFF	TGTGCCAGCAGTTACGTCGGGAGCTCCTACAATGAGCAGTTCTTC	NA	TRBV6-5	NA	TRBJ2-1
CASSLSPGELFF	TGTGCCAGCAGCTTATCCCCCGGGGAGCTGTTTTTT	NA	TRBV7-3	NA	TRBJ2-2